Listed here is a single T cell receptor (beta chain). Its matching antigen is unknown. The sample belongs to a study of shared clonotypes between healthy human individuals. The wider study: A donor's plate count was three for CD4 naive and three for CD4 memory; CD8 naive had two and CD8 memory one. Findings and caveats of the study: How much donors shared clonotypes was expected to be affected by sequencing depth. Donors were few, which limited the genetic and exposure-history diversity represented.

The CDR3 runs 14 residues. Germline lookup yields CDR1 MNHNS and CDR2 SASEGT. The V gene lost 2 bases and the J gene lost 3 bases, with 11 bases spanning the gap. Assay: immunoSEQ multiplex PCR; the TCRdb copy retains only in-frame clones and omits some. This sample has 2 million to 2.5 million clones, with 93% found just once. Positive CCR7 selection of CD45RO-negative cells yielded the naive CD8 cells, and terminally differentiated effector memory CD45RA+ cells were excluded. The study drew its donors from healthy HIV-negative adults without recent acute infections or vaccinations. This chain links TRBV6-1 with TRBJ2-7; tentatively, D is TRBD1 or TRBD2 (5 bases each). This clonotype originated in a man between 18 and 35 years old in good health. Some clones in this sample may be carry-over from other donors' samples. Sample: naive CD8+ T cells from PBMCs. The CDR3 here is CASSERGRVYEQYF. The CDR3 nucleotides read TGTGCCAGCAGTGAAAGGGGACGCGTCTACGAGCAGTACTTC.